A selection of T cell receptor beta chains follows, all from one sample in a study of shared clonotypes between healthy human individuals. TCRdb keeps only in-frame clones here, not all; method: immunoSEQ multiplex PCR. The sample has some 630,000 clones; roughly 70% are singletons. The sequencing sample was made of memory CD4+ T cells sorted from blood. Receptors originate from a woman in her 30s in good health. CDR3s leave out the opening cysteine and the closing phenylalanine or tryptophan. Each record gives: V gene, D gene, J gene, CDR3 protein. D genes are given only for firm matches.

V gene: TRBV5-1
D gene: .
J gene: TRBJ2-7
CDR3 protein: ASSLGPSLVEQY

V gene: TRBV7-8
D gene: TRBD1
J gene: TRBJ1-1
CDR3 protein: ASSLGTADYEAF

V gene: TRBV11-2
D gene: .
J gene: TRBJ2-7
CDR3 protein: ASSTGQLYEQY

V gene: TRBV5-1
D gene: .
J gene: TRBJ2-5
CDR3 protein: ASSFGPAETQY

V gene: TRBV5-1
D gene: TRBD2
J gene: TRBJ2-1
CDR3 protein: ASSLSSGAYNEQF

V gene: TRBV7-2
D gene: .
J gene: TRBJ2-7
CDR3 protein: ASSASGYEQY

V gene: TRBV14
D gene: TRBD2
J gene: TRBJ2-1
CDR3 protein: ASSQFIAGVYNEQF

V gene: TRBV2
D gene: .
J gene: TRBJ2-5
CDR3 protein: ASSVGVMQETQY

V gene: TRBV6-4
D gene: .
J gene: TRBJ2-3
CDR3 protein: ASSTGDTQY

V gene: TRBV7-6
D gene: TRBD1
J gene: TRBJ2-3
CDR3 protein: ASSFRTGGDTDTQY

V gene: TRBV5-1
D gene: TRBD1
J gene: TRBJ2-7
CDR3 protein: ASSLADRDRNEQY

V gene: TRBV19
D gene: .
J gene: TRBJ2-5
CDR3 protein: ASTPLGRGLPETQY

V gene: TRBV5-1
D gene: TRBD2
J gene: TRBJ2-2
CDR3 protein: ASTTGTSGTGELF

V gene: TRBV7-9
D gene: TRBD1
J gene: TRBJ1-1
CDR3 protein: ASSLGAGGRSRPF

V gene: TRBV11-3
D gene: TRBD2
J gene: TRBJ2-7
CDR3 protein: ASSLEAGDIRGEQY

V gene: TRBV18
D gene: TRBD1
J gene: TRBJ2-3
CDR3 protein: ASSPPQGDADTQY

V gene: TRBV28
D gene: TRBD1
J gene: TRBJ2-7
CDR3 protein: ASSSTGTGTYEQY

V gene: TRBV4-2
D gene: .
J gene: TRBJ2-2
CDR3 protein: ASSQEPVGAGELF

V gene: TRBV7-9
D gene: .
J gene: TRBJ2-3
CDR3 protein: AAEQAASWADTQY

V gene: TRBV5-4
D gene: .
J gene: TRBJ2-2
CDR3 protein: ASSRDMENTGELF

V gene: TRBV5-1
D gene: .
J gene: TRBJ1-5
CDR3 protein: ASSKGPNQPQH

V gene: TRBV18
D gene: .
J gene: TRBJ2-3
CDR3 protein: ASSPWAPDGTDTQY

V gene: TRBV4-2
D gene: .
J gene: TRBJ2-7
CDR3 protein: ASSRRRDAAYEQY

V gene: TRBV15
D gene: TRBD1
J gene: TRBJ2-5
CDR3 protein: ATTLGQGKVWETQY

V gene: TRBV18
D gene: .
J gene: TRBJ1-1
CDR3 protein: ASSPPRGTNTEAF

V gene: TRBV9
D gene: .
J gene: TRBJ2-1
CDR3 protein: ASSVLADSYNEQF

V gene: TRBV6-4
D gene: .
J gene: TRBJ1-1
CDR3 protein: AVKLSNTEAF